Below are 21 T cell receptor beta chains sequenced from a single sample in a study of blood T cell repertoires in COVID-19 (dated by TCRdb to 2018 to 2020). Preparation of the library involved the immunoSEQ multiplex PCR assay. In its TCRdb copy, this immuneACCESS table keeps in-frame sequences only and misses some clones. Where compared with another copy, unresolved V genes explain less than half of these, and the others have no known cause. In this sample the table shows some 370,000 clones, approximately 87% of which occur a single time. The ten biggest clones cover more than 9% of the sample. Sequenced material: peripheral blood. Receptor source: a woman aged 30 to 39 with COVID-19, enrolled during active disease.

The rearrangement uses TRBV18 and TRBJ1-6, with D perhaps TRBD1 (5 bases). Germline assignment: CDR1 KGHSH and CDR2 LQKENI. CDR3 length equals 17 residues. The ends were cut back, 3 bases at V and 0 bases at J, with 12 bases in the middle. In nucleotides, the CDR3 is TGTGCCAGCTCACCGGGACTCAGAACCTCCTATAATTCACCCCTCCACTTT. Translating gives CASSPGLRTSYNSPLHF.

This sequence joins TRBV4-2 and TRBJ2-7; no reliable D call. Germline V gives CDR1 LGHNA, CDR2 YNFKEQ. The CDR3 extends over 14 amino acids. V lost 1 base and J lost 2, with 9 bases in between. CDR3 DNA sequence: TGTGCCAGCAGCCAAGGCAGATTGGCCTACGAGCAGTACTTC. Amino acids: CASSQGRLAYEQYF.

CDR3 amino acids: CASSSGLAGYLSYEQYF. The CDR3 nucleotides are TGTGCCAGCAGCTCGGGACTAGCGGGCTACCTCTCCTACGAGCAGTACTTC. The V call is TRBV7-2, the J call TRBJ2-7; 12 bases agree with TRBD2. The CDR3 sequence is 17 residues long. The V segment lost 4 bases and the J segment 0 bases; nucleotides outside the gene matches: 7. CDR1 and CDR2 from the germline V gene are SGHTA and FQGNSA. Together with reference TRBV7-2 and TRBJ2-7, the CDR3 gives the full variable domain: GAGVSQSPSNKVTEKGKDVELRCDPISGHTALYWYRQSLGQGLEFLIYFQGNSAPDKSGLPSDRFSAERTGGSVSTLTIQRTQQEDSAVYLCASSSGLAGYLSYEQYFGPGTRLTVT.

This clone was seen more than once but under ten times. This chain joins TRBV7-9 and TRBJ2-1; perhaps TRBD1 as D (5 bases). The CDR3 is 16 amino acids. Germline CDR1 and CDR2: SEHNR and FQNEAQ (reference sequence). Trimming stripped 4 bases from V and 4 bases from J, with 17 bases between. CDR3 amino acids: CASSSQGGERYNEQFF. CDR3 sequence (DNA): TGTGCCAGCAGCTCTCAGGGTGGAGAAAGGTACAATGAGCAGTTCTTC.

The chain combines TRBV29-1 with TRBJ1-1, with 7 bases fitting TRBD1. The CDR3 has 13 residues. V was pared by 6 bases and J by 4 bases, with 8 bases of the junction left unmatched. CDR1 is SQVTM and CDR2 is ANQGSEA in the germline V gene. The CDR3 loop reads CSVMTGMPTEAFF. Written as DNA, the CDR3 is TGCAGCGTCATGACAGGGATGCCCACTGAAGCTTTCTTT. Together with reference TRBV29-1 and TRBJ1-1, the CDR3 gives the full variable domain: SAVISQKPSRDICQRGTSLTIQCQVDSQVTMMFWYRQQPGQSLTLIATANQGSEATYESGFVIDKFPISRPNLTFSTLTVSNMSPEDSSIYLCSVMTGMPTEAFFGQGTRLTVV.

The chain combines TRBV19 with TRBJ2-1, with D possibly TRBD1 on 6 matching bases. There are 13 residues in the CDR3. V lost 3 bases, J lost 7 bases, and 10 bases lay in between. Germline V gene lookup returns CDR1 LNHDA and CDR2 SQIVND (reference sequence). The CDR3 is CASSMTGWNEQFF. Written as DNA, the CDR3 is TGTGCCAGTAGTATGACAGGCTGGAATGAGCAGTTCTTC.

This chain uses TRBV5-4 with TRBJ1-1; 11 nucleotides match TRBD1. With 4 bases clipped from V and 10 bases from J, the junction kept 6 bases outside the gene matches. This CDR3 comprises 13 residues. The germline gives CDR1 SGHNT, CDR2 YYREEE (reference sequence). Written as DNA, the CDR3 is TGTGCCAGCAGCCCCGGACAGGGGGCGTCAGCTTTCTTT. Amino acids: CASSPGQGASAFF.

This chain connects TRBV3-1 (or the pseudogene TRBV3-2) to TRBJ1-2; D is unresolved. V was pared by 1 base and J by 7 bases, with 10 bases between. The CDR3 length is 13 residues. Germline CDR1 LGHDT, CDR2 YNNKEL (reference sequence). The CDR3 coding sequence is TGTGCCAGCAGCCAAGTGAGGGTCGCTGGCTACACCTTC. Amino acid sequence: CASSQVRVAGYTF.

The CDR3 spells CASSPQLASGNTGELFF. For the CDR3, the DNA is TGTGCCAGCAGCCCGCAACTAGCGAGCGGGAACACCGGGGAGCTGTTTTTT. The rearrangement joins TRBV7-8 to TRBJ2-2; 7 nucleotides align to TRBD2. Trimming took 5 bases from V and 1 from J; bases not matched to a gene: 10. Germline CDR1 reads SGHVS; CDR2 reads FQNEAQ. The CDR3 contains 17 residues. The full variable domain, with the rest looked up from reference TRBV7-8 and TRBJ2-2, is GAGVSQSPRYKVAKRGQDVALRCDPISGHVSLFWYQQALGQGPEFLTYFQNEAQLDKSGLPSDRFFAERPEGSVSTLKIQRTQQEDSAVYLCASSPQLASGNTGELFFGEGSRLTVL.

V is TRBV7-8 and J is TRBJ1-1; perhaps TRBD1 as D (6 bases). CDR3 length: 15 amino acids. Trimming removed 5 bases from V and 0 bases from J, with 13 bases in between. The germline CDR1 and CDR2 sequences are SGHVS and FQNEAQ. Here the CDR3 reads CASSPSGQMNTEAFF. CDR3 sequence (DNA): TGTGCCAGCAGCCCATCGGGACAAATGAACACTGAAGCTTTCTTT.

The rearrangement uses TRBV27 and TRBJ2-7, with 13 bases matching TRBD2. Germline CDR1 MNHEY, CDR2 SMNVEV (reference sequence). This CDR3 contains 13 residues. V gave up 2 bases and J gave up 12 bases; unmatched junction bases: 4. The CDR3 region has the DNA TGTGCCAGCAGTTTAGGACTAGCGGGAGATCGGTACTTC. Its protein product is CASSLGLAGDRYF.

The chain links TRBV5-4 to TRBJ2-1; 8 bases map to TRBD2. V shed 4 bases, J shed 4 bases, and the junction held 7 bases outside the gene matches. The CDR3 runs to 15 residues. Germline V CDR1 and CDR2: SGHNT, YYREEE (reference sequence). CDR3 amino acids: CASSAGTRGYNEQFF. As DNA, the CDR3 is TGTGCCAGCAGCGCCGGGACTAGGGGGTACAATGAGCAGTTCTTC.

The V and J genes are TRBV29-1 and TRBJ2-1; 10 bases are shared with TRBD1. The CDR3 extends over 14 amino acids. The germline CDR1 and CDR2 sequences are SQVTM and ANQGSEA. Trimming cost V 5 bases and J 7 bases; bases outside gene matches: 8. The CDR3 DNA reads TGCAGCGTTTTAGGACAGGGGGTTTTAAATGAGCAGTTCTTC. Its protein is CSVLGQGVLNEQFF.

This clone was counted once. The rearrangement joins TRBV5-1 to TRBJ1-4; D gene ambiguous. Germline V gives CDR1 SGHRS, CDR2 YFSETQ. With 0 bases removed from V and 1 base from J, the gap between germline ends came to 10 bases. CDR3 length equals 16 residues. CDR3 coding DNA: TGCGCCAGCAGCTTGGCCGCCGGGGTAACTAATGAAAAACTGTTTTTT. Translation gives CASSLAAGVTNEKLFF.

This clone was seen more than once but under ten times. V usage is TRBV19 and J usage is TRBJ2-3, with a tentative D call TRBD1 (7 bases). Between the trimmed V and J ends, which lost 3 bases and 1 base, there was a span of 11 bases. Germline V gene sequence: CDR1 LNHDA, CDR2 SQIVND (reference sequence). The CDR3 runs to 15 residues. The DNA of the CDR3 is TGTGCCAGTAGTATCACCAGGGGGGGCACAGATACGCAGTATTTT. Residues: CASSITRGGTDTQYF.

The chain uses TRBV6-6 and TRBJ1-5; TRBD1 matches 8 bases. The CDR3 covers 16 residues. V shed 6 bases, J shed 4 bases, and the junction held 11 bases outside the gene matches. The V gene's germline CDR1 is MNHNY and CDR2 SVGAGI (reference sequence). The CDR3 DNA reads TGTGCCAGCAGACCTCCGACAGGGGTCACAAATCAGCCCCAGCATTTT. Translated, it gives CASRPPTGVTNQPQHF.

This chain joins TRBV5-1 and TRBJ2-3; TRBD1 agrees at 8 bases. The CDR3 totals 14 residues. Germline V gives CDR1 SGHRS, CDR2 YFSETQ. J was trimmed by 2 bases and V by 4 bases; bases with no gene match: 3. The CDR3 nucleotides read TGCGCCAGCAGCCAGGGGGCCAACACAGATACGCAGTATTTT. Protein sequence: CASSQGANTDTQYF.

The chain is built from TRBV5-1 and TRBJ1-1; D ambiguous. V lost 4 bases and J 0 bases, leaving 13 bases between the germline ends. Germline CDR1 is SGHRS and CDR2 is YFSETQ. The CDR3 is 15 amino acids. The chain's CDR3 is CASSPTSIMNTEAFF. DNA of the CDR3: TGCGCCAGCAGCCCTACCTCTATCATGAACACTGAAGCTTTCTTT.

This clone was recorded a few times. V usage is TRBV27 and J usage is TRBJ1-6; the D is unclear. CDR1 is MNHEY and CDR2 is SMNVEV in the germline V gene (reference sequence). V was clipped by 1 base and J by 10 bases, with 17 bases between them. There are 16 residues in the CDR3. The CDR3 bases are TGTGCCAGCAGTTTATATAATGACTTAAATGGGTCACCCCTCCACTTT. It is translated as CASSLYNDLNGSPLHF.

V usage is TRBV27 and J usage is TRBJ2-6; 9 bases fit TRBD1. V shed 2 bases and J 4 bases; nucleotides not matched to a gene: 12. Per germline, CDR1 MNHEY and CDR2 SMNVEV (reference sequence). The CDR3 consists of 19 residues. CDR3 loop: CASSLGPGQGPLGANVLTF. The CDR3 DNA reads as TGTGCCAGCAGTTTAGGGCCGGGACAGGGTCCACTAGGGGCCAACGTCCTGACTTTC.

The chain recombines TRBV27 with TRBJ2-2, with 12 positions matching TRBD2. The J segment lost 2 bases and the V segment lost 3 bases, leaving 10 bases of the junction unmatched. In germline, CDR1 is MNHEY, CDR2 SMNVEV (reference sequence). The CDR3 is 19 amino acids. The CDR3 here is CASSLDMTSGSPNTGELFF. CDR3 bases: TGTGCCAGCAGTTTGGACATGACTAGCGGGAGTCCCAACACCGGGGAGCTGTTTTTT.